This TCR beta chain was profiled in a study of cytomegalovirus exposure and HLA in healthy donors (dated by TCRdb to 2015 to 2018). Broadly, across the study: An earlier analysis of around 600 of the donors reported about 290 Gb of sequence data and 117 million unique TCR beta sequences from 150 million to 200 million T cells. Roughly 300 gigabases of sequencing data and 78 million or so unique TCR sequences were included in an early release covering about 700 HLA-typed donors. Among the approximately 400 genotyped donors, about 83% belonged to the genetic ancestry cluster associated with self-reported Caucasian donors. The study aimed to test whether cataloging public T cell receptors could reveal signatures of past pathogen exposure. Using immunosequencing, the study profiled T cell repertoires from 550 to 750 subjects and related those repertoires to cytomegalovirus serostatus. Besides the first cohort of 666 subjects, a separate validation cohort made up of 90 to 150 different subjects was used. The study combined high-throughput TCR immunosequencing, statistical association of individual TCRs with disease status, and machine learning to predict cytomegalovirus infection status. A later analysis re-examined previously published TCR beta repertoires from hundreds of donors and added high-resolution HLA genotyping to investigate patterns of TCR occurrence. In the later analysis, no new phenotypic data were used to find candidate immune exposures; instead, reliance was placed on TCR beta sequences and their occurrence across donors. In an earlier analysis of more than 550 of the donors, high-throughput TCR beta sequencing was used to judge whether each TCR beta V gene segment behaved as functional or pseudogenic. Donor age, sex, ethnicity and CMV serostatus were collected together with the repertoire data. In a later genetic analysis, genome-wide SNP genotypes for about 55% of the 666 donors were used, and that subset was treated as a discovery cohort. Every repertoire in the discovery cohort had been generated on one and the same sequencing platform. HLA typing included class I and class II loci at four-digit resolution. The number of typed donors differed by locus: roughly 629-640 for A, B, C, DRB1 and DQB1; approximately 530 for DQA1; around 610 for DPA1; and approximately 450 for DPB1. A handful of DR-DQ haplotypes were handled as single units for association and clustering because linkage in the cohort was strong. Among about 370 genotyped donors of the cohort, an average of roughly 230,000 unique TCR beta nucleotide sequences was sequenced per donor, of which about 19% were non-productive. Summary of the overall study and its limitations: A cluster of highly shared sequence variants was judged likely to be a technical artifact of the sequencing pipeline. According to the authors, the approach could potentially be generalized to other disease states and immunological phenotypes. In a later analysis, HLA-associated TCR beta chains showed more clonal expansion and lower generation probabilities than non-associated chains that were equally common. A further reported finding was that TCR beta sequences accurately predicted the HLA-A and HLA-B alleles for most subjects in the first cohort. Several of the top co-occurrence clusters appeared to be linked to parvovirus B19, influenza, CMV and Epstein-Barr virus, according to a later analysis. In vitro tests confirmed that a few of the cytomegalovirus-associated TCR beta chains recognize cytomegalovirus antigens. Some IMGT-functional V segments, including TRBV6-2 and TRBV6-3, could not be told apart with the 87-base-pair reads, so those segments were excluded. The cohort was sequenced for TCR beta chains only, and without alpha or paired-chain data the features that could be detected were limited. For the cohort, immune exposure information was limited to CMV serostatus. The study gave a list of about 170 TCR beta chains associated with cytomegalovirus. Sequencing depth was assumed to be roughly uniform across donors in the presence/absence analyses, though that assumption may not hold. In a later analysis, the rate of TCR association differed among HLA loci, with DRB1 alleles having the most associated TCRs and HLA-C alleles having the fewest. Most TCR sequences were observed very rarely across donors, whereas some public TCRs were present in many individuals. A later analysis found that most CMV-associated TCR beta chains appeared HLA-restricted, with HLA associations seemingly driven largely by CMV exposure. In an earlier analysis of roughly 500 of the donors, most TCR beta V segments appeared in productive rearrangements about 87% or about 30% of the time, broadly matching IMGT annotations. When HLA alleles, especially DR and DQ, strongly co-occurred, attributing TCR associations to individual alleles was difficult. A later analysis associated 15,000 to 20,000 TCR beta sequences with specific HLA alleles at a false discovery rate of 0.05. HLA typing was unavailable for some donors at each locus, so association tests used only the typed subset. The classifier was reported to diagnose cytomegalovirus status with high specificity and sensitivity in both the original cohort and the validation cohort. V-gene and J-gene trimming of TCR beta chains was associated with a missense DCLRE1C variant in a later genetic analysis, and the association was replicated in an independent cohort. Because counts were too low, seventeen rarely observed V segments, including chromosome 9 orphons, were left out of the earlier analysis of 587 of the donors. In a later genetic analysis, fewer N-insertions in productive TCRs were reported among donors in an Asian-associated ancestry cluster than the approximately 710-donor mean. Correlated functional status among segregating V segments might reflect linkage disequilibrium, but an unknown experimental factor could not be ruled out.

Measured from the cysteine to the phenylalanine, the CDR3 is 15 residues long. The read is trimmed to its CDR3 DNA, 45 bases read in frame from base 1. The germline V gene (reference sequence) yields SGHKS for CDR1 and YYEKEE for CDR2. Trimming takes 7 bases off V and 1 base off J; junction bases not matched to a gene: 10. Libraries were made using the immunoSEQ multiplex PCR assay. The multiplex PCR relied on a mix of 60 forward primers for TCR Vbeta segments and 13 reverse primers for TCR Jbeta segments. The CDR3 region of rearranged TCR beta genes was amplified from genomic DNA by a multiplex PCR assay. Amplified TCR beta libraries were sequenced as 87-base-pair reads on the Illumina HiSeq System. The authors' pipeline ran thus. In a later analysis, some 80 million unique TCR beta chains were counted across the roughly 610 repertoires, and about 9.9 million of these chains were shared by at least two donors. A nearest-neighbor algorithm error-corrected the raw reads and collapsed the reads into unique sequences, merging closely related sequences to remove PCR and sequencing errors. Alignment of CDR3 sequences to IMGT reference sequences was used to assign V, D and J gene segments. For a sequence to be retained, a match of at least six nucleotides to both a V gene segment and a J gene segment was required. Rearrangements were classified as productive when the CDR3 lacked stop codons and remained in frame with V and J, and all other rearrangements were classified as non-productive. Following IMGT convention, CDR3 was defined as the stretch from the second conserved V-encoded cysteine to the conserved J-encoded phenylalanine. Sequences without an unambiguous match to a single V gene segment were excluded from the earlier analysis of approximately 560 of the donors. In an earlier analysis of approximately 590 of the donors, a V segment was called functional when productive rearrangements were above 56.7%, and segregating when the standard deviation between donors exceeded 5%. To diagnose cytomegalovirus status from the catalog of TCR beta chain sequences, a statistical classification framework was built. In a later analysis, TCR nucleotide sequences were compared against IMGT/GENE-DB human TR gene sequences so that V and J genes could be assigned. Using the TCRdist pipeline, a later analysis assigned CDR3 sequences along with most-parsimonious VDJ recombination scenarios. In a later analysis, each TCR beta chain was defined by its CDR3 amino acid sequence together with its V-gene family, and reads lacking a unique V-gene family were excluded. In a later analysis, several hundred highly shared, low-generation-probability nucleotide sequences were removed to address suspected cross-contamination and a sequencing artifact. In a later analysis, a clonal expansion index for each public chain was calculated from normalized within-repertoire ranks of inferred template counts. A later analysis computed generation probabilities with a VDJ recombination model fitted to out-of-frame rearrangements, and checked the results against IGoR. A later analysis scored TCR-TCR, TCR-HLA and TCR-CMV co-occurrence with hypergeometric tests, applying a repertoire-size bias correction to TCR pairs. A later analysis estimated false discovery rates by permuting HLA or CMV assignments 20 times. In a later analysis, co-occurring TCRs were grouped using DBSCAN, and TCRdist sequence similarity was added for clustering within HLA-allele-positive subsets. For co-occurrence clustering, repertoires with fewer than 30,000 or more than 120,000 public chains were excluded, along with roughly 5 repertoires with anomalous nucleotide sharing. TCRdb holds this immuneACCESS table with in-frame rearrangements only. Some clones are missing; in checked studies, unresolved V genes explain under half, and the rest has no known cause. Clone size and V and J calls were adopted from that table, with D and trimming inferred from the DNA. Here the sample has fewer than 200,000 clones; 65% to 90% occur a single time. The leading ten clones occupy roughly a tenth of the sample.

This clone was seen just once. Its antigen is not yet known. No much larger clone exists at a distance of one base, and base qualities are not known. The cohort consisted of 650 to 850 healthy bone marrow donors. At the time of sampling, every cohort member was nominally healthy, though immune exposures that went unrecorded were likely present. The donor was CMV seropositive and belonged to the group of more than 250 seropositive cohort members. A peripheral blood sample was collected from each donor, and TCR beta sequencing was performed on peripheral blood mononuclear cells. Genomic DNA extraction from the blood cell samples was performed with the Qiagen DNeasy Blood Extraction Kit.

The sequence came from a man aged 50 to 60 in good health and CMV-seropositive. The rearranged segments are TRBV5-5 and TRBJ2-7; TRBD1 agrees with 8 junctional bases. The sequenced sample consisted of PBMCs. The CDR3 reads CASAESGTGSYEQYF. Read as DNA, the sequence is TGTGCCAGCGCCGAATCCGGGACAGGTTCCTACGAGCAGTACTTC.